The T cell receptor (beta chain) described here comes from a study of CD8 T cells in ankylosing spondylitis (dated by TCRdb to about 2017). Looking at the study overall: T cell receptor beta repertoires were profiled in healthy donors and ankylosing spondylitis patients so that disease-linked TCR variants could be found. The whole study cohort included some 100 healthy donors and over 20 ankylosing spondylitis patients. Peripheral blood was sampled, and synovial fluid was also collected from ankylosing spondylitis patients. Study-wide conclusions, independent of this receptor: The disease-linked clones were reported as significantly enriched in matched synovial fluid samples from ankylosing spondylitis patients. Blood from ankylosing spondylitis patients appeared to be characterized by a TCR beta motif composed of about eight highly homologous amino acid variants. The disease-linked clones showed a CD8+ phenotype and occurred at relatively low frequencies in peripheral blood. Some motif variants had previously been reported in the synovial fluid and blood of reactive arthritis patients, which suggests shared mechanisms of disease initiation.

The CDR3 goes from the cysteine to the phenylalanine over 12 residues. Kept here is only the CDR3 DNA, which spans 36 bases and is read in frame from base 1. CDR1 and CDR2 (SNHLY, FYNNEI) derive from the germline V gene. A distance of 7 bases separates the germline ends of V and J, which lose 6 bases and 1 base respectively. Sequencing used an Illumina HiSeq 2500. Quantitative 5'-RACE with molecular barcodes was used to prepare TCR beta libraries. Under the source paper's analysis protocol: A new computational method based on a probabilistic model of VDJ rearrangement was used to identify disease-linked TCR variants. In-frame beta chains were kept once TCRdb had trimmed the public reads at Q25 with fastp and called clones with MiXCR. Identical CDR3 proteins give one entry, which carries the most common genes and DNA. TCRdb assigned the V and J calls; the authors' analysis was not used. This sample gives approximately 350,000 distinct CDR3 sequences in total; about 14% of them show up just once. The ten largest clones take up around 0.99% of the sample.

Of note for this clonotype: The antigen this receptor binds is unknown. No base quality values were provided; no much bigger clone lies one nucleotide off.

Sequencing was carried out using blood, either unsorted or a sorted T cell fraction (not recorded which). In this chain, TRBV2 is recombined with TRBJ2-7; confidence is insufficient to name the D gene. The TCR comes from a male donor with ankylosing spondylitis or in good health (not recorded which). This receptor carries the CDR3 CASRGVSYEQYF. The sequenced DNA is TGTGCCAGCAGGGGCGTATCCTACGAGCAGTACTTC.